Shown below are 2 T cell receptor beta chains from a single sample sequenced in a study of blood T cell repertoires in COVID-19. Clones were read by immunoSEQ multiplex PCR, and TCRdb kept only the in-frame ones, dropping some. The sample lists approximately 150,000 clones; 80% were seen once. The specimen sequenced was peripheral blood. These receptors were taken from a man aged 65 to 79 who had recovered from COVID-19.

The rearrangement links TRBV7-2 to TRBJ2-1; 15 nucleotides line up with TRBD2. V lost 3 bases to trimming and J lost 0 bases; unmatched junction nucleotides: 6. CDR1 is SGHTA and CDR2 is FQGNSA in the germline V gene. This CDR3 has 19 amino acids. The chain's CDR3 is CASSFHGTSGGSSYNEQFF. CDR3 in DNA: TGTGCCAGCAGCTTTCACGGGACTAGCGGGGGGAGCTCCTACAATGAGCAGTTCTTC. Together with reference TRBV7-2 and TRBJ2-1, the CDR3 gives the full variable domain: GAGVSQSPSNKVTEKGKDVELRCDPISGHTALYWYRQSLGQGLEFLIYFQGNSAPDKSGLPSDRFSAERTGGSVSTLTIQRTQQEDSAVYLCASSFHGTSGGSSYNEQFFGPGTRLTVL.

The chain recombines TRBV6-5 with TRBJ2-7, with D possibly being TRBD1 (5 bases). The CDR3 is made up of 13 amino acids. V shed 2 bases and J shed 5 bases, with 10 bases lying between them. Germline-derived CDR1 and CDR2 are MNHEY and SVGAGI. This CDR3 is CASSYGQGDEQYF. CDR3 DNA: TGTGCCAGCAGTTACGGACAAGGGGACGAGCAGTACTTC.